The next 11 T cell receptor beta chains were all read from a single sample in a study of blood T cell repertoires in COVID-19. Data came from immunoSEQ multiplex PCR; TCRdb stores just in-frame clones and leaves some out. The sample has over 60,000 clones; roughly 82% are singletons. Sequenced sample: peripheral blood. The receptors here all came from an elderly man with active COVID-19.

The genes are TRBV7-6 and TRBJ1-6, with 11 bases aligning to TRBD1. The CDR3 extends over 14 amino acids. Per germline, CDR1 SGHVS and CDR2 FNYEAQ. The ends lost 5 bases at V and 10 bases at J; junction bases unmatched: 4. CDR3 loop: CASSGGTGGSPLHF. As DNA, the CDR3 is TGTGCCAGCAGCGGGGGGACAGGGGGATCACCCCTCCACTTT.

The rearrangement joins TRBV9 to TRBJ1-5; no reliable D call. Trimming removed 4 bases from V and 2 bases from J, with 16 bases in between. The CDR3 spans 16 residues. CDR1 is SGDLS and CDR2 is YYNGEE in the germline V gene. CDR3 DNA sequence: TGTGCCAGCAGCCAGAAGCGCCCTTGCGGCAATCAGCCCCAGCATTTT. Translated, it gives CASSQKRPCGNQPQHF. Filled out from reference TRBV9 and TRBJ1-5, the complete variable domain reads DSGVTQTPKHLITATGQRVTLRCSPRSGDLSVYWYQQSLDQGLQFLIQYYNGEERAKGNILERFSAQQFPDLHSELNLSSLELGDSALYFCASSQKRPCGNQPQHFGDGTRLSIL.

J is TRBJ2-5 and V is TRBV5-4, with TRBD2 as a possible D gene (6 bases). Germline loops: CDR1 SGHNT, CDR2 YYREEE (reference sequence). This CDR3 has 14 residues. Deletions cut 4 bases from V and 2 bases from J, with 12 bases between. CDR3 coding DNA: TGTGCCAGCAGCACTGGGAGGCAACAAGAGACCCAGTACTTC. Its protein is CASSTGRQQETQYF.

The chain combines TRBV6-1 with TRBJ2-5, with TRBD1 identical over 7 bases. The length of the CDR3 is 16 residues. Per germline, CDR1 MNHNS and CDR2 SASEGT. The junction had 11 bases not matched to a gene; V was cut back by 3 bases and J by 4 bases. CDR3 protein: CASSDRTGGLGETQYF. CDR3 DNA: TGTGCCAGCAGTGACCGGACAGGAGGTTTAGGAGAGACCCAGTACTTC.

V gene TRBV9 combines with J gene TRBJ1-4; 9 bases agree with TRBD1. Germline loops: CDR1 SGDLS, CDR2 YYNGEE. The V gene end was trimmed by 0 bases and the J gene end by 5 bases; junction bases not matched to a gene: 5. This CDR3 spans 16 amino acids. CDR3 amino acids: CASSVGLGQGNEKLFF. In nucleotides, the CDR3 is TGTGCCAGCAGCGTAGGACTGGGACAGGGAAATGAAAAACTGTTTTTT.

The chain is built from TRBV7-2 and TRBJ2-7; 10 nucleotides align to TRBD1. This CDR3 comprises 17 residues. V lost 5 bases and J lost 3; bases outside the gene matches: 13. The germline CDR1 and CDR2 sequences are SGHTA and FQGNSA. The CDR3 DNA reads as TGTGCCAGCAGCCTAGTAGGCCCGGGACAGGGGCTCTACGAGCAGTACTTC. Translation gives CASSLVGPGQGLYEQYF.

The CDR3, as DNA: TGCGCCAGCAGCGAGCGGACAGTTGGAACGTTGGGACAAGAGACCCAGTACTTC. Encoded protein: CASSERTVGTLGQETQYF. The chain couples TRBV5-1 to TRBJ2-5; tentative D call: TRBD1 (6 bases). CDR3 length: 18 residues. The ends were cut back, 4 bases at V and 2 bases at J, with 24 bases in the middle. Germline CDR1 SGHRS, CDR2 YFSETQ.

This CDR3 is CASSQEHRGTGELFF. CDR3 nucleotide sequence: TGTGCCAGCAGCCAAGAACACAGGGGAACCGGGGAGCTGTTTTTT. The chain is built from TRBV4-2 and TRBJ2-2, with 7 bases aligning to TRBD1. Germline values: CDR1 LGHNA, CDR2 YNFKEQ. The trim removed 0 bases at V and 5 bases at J, leaving 3 bases unmatched. The CDR3 sequence is 15 residues long.

The chain employs TRBV6-2 or TRBV6-3 and TRBJ2-5; 13 bases map to TRBD2. CDR3 size: 18 residues. V was clipped by 3 bases and J by 5 bases; unmatched bases: 12. Germline CDR1 is MNHEY and CDR2 is SVGEGT. The CDR3: CASSYRLAGGGDLETQYF. CDR3 nucleotides: TGTGCCAGCAGTTATCGACTAGCGGGAGGTGGGGACCTTGAGACCCAGTACTTC.

The rearrangement joins TRBV6-1 to TRBJ1-5; TRBD1 is a possible D gene (6 bases). V was trimmed by 1 base and J by 0 bases, leaving 13 bases between them. The CDR3 is made up of 17 amino acids. Germline CDR1 and CDR2: MNHNS and SASEGT. CDR3 bases: TGTGCCAGCAGTGAAGGTTCGGGGGGCCCTAGCAATCAGCCCCAGCATTTT. Protein: CASSEGSGGPSNQPQHF.

The chain joins TRBV3-1 (or the pseudogene TRBV3-2) to TRBJ2-3, with TRBD2 identical over 11 bases. V lost 0 bases, J lost 1 base, and 6 bases stayed unmatched. The V gene's germline CDR1 is LGHDT and CDR2 YNNKEL (reference sequence). The CDR3 covers 18 residues. DNA of the CDR3: TGTGCCAGCAGCCAAGACGATAGCGGGGGGGCGGGCACAGATACGCAGTATTTT. It translates to CASSQDDSGGAGTDTQYF.